The T cell receptor (beta chain) described here comes from a study of shared clonotypes between healthy human individuals. Here immunoSEQ multiplex PCR was the method, and the copy in TCRdb shows in-frame clones only, minus some. Of 1.5 million to 1.9 million clones listed, around 98% are singletons. The sample comprised naive CD4+ T cells sorted from blood. The subset is: CD45RA+ positively selected. This TCR was recovered from a young man in good health.

CDR3 loop: CASSDPGLAGGLDTQYF. The DNA for the CDR3 is TGTGCCAGCAGTGACCCCGGGTTAGCGGGAGGGTTAGATACGCAGTATTTT. The chain is built from TRBV25-1 and TRBJ2-3; 11 bases line up with TRBD2. V gave up 3 bases and J gave up 5 bases; unmatched junction bases: 10. The CDR3 is made up of 17 amino acids. The germline CDR1 and CDR2 sequences are MGHDK and SYGVNS.